This T cell receptor beta chain originates from a study of shared clonotypes between healthy human individuals. Whole-study findings and limits: Only blood samples were collected, and tissue repertoires likely differ.

This CDR3 contains 14 residues. The germline V gene has CDR1 SQVTM and CDR2 ANQGSEA. Between the trimmed V and J ends, which lost 7 bases and 5 bases, there was a span of 17 bases. Donors had no recently reported acute infections or vaccinations and were HIV-negative. As regards this clone: Antigen specificity is unknown.

Assay runs were performed at deep level. In the original processing: For the immunoSEQ data, sequences were junction-only without quality scores, so filtering differed. Repertoires were generated with immunoSEQ multiplex PCR, while TCRdb's copy carries only in-frame clones and drops some. V, J and clone size derive from that table, while D and trimming were established from the DNA sequence. The sample yields 2 million to 2.5 million clones, 90% to 95% seen once. The chain links TRBV29-1 to TRBJ1-4, with TRBD1 as a possible D gene (5 bases). The origin of this receptor is a man aged 18 to 35 in good health. Some clones in this sample may be carry-over from other donors' samples. Sequenced sample: naive CD4+ T cells from PBMCs. Subset indicated: CD45RA+ positively selected. CDR3 in amino acids: CSGRLGPLNEKLFF. The DNA of the CDR3 is TGCAGCGGCCGCTTGGGGCCTCTCAATGAAAAACTGTTTTTT.